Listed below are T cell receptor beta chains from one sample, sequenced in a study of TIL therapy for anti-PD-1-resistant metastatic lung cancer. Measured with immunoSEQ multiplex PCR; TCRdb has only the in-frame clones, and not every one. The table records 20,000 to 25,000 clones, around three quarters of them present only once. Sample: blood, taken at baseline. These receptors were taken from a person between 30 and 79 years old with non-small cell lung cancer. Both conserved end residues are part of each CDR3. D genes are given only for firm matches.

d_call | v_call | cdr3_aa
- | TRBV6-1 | CASSEATRDGSYEQYF
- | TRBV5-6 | CASSPGRRANYGYTF
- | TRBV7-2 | CASSFRDSGGYTF
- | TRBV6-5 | CASSYSMGPSYEQYF
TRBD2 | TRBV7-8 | CASSLVVAGGQETQYF
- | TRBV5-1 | CASSHPGLNEKLFF
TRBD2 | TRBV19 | CAIVPTGLGETDTQYF
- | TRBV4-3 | CASSQDPGRGFDSPLHF
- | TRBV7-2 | CASRQQPNTEAFF
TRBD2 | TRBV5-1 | CASSLTSGSNAHEQFF
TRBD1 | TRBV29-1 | CSAGTGVYETQYF
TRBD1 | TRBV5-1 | CASSPRGTGVGDTQYF
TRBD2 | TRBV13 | CASSLGGWSRLAGDPSSGANVLTF
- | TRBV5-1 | CASSPGPDVGYTF
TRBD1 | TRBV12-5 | CASGLGLPGQGQVEKLFF
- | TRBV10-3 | CAITGLMNTEAFF
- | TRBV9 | CASSGGAGGTRGEKLFF
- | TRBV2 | CASRDGQGGGETQYF
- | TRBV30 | CACWDTGLNYGYTF
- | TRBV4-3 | CASSSDLTETQYF
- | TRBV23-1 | CASSQGGTPGLKEKLFF
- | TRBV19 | CASSMGSGSRAFF
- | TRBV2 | CASSKGPSSGEQFF
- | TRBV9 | CASSVDGNYGYTF
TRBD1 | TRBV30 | CAWIPYRDRGTYNSPLHF
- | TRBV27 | CASSLGPGTEAFF
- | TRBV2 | CASSSTQDTQYF
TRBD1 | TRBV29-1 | CSVEAKQGKETQYF
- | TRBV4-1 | CASSQNIQGGQPQHF
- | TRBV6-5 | CASSYGDGLRNIQYF
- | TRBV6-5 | CASSRKSSGANVLTF
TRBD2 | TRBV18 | CASSPTAGGRNEQFF
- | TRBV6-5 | CASTLLGEGAGELFF
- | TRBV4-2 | CASSQDSGNTIYF
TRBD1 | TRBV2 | CASLPMTGQGKTNYGYTF
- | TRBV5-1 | CASSPVQTRDDEQFF
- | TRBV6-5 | CASSYSFAPTYNEQFF
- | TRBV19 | CASSDSWGTEAFF
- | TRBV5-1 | CASSSHGGQLTDTQYF
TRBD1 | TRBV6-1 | CASSELGGTGNTIYF
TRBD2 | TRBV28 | CASSHGLAGETGELFF
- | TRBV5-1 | CARMGSGGYTF
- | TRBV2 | CASSEGFSGNTIYF
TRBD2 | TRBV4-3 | CASSQPRWRGRATDTQYF
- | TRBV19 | CASNGYGNNTIYF
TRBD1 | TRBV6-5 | CASSLRDRAVTEAFF
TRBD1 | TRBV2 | CASSAQGQGANEQFF
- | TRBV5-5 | CASSLVGQETQYF
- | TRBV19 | CASSTHKVVGDHLKLITGELFF
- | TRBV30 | CAWSVGGMRGLPGETQYF
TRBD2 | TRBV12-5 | CASGGGIRVAGTGELFF
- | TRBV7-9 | CASSLSASANTEAFF
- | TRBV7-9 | CASSLVKGQPQHF
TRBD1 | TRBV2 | CASSGTGWGNQPQHF
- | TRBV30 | CAWSVGSGPRGYTF
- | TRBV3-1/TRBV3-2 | CASSQGWSPNYGYTF
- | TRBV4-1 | CASSHIGEGAQPQHF
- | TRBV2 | CASSERTPSNQPQHF
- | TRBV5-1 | CASSLEYGGAEAFF